This TCR beta chain appears in the sequencing data of a study of blood T cell repertoires in COVID-19. In the study overall: The analysed material was cDNA or gDNA that came from T cells, B-cell-depleted T cells, or PBMCs.

The CDR3 extends over 13 amino acids. The J segment lost 2 bases and the V segment lost 5 bases, leaving 1 base of the junction unmatched. Germline CDR1 is ENHRY and CDR2 is SYGVKD. Clones were sequenced by immunoSEQ multiplex PCR, and TCRdb holds only the in-frame ones, with some missing. Here the sample spans fewer than 20,000 clones, roughly 91% being singletons. The sequencing sample was made of peripheral blood. V gene TRBV10-3 combines with J gene TRBJ2-5; TRBD2 matches at 8 bases. The TCR comes from a human donor in a cohort sampled during active COVID-19. The CDR3 sequence: CAISSGGQETQYF. As DNA, the CDR3 is TGTGCCATCAGTAGCGGGGGACAAGAGACCCAGTACTTC.